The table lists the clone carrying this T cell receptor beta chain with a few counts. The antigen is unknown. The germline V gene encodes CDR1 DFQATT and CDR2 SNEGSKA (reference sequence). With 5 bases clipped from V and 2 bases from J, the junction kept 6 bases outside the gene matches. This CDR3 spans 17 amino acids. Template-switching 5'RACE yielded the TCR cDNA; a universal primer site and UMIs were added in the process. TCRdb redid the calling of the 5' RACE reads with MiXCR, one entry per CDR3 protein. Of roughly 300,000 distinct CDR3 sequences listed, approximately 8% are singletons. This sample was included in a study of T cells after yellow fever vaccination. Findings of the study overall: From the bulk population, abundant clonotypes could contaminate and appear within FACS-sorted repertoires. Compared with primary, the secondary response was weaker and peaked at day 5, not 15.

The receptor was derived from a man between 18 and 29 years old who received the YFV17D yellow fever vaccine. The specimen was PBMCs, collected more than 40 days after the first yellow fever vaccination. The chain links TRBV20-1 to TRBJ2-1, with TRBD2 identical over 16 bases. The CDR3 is CSAAGLAGGAPYNEQFF. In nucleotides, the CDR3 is TGCAGTGCTGCGGGACTAGCGGGGGGGGCCCCCTACAATGAGCAGTTCTTC.